This TCR beta chain was identified during a study of CD8 T cells in ankylosing spondylitis. Remarks on this clonotype: Its antigen is undetermined.

The CDR3 covers 16 residues. The trim removed 4 bases at V and 0 bases at J, leaving 9 bases unmatched. Study-level findings and limits: Clones linked to disease, bearing a CD8+ phenotype, were relatively rare in peripheral blood. Some of the motif variants had earlier been found in reactive arthritis patients' fluid and blood. Disease-associated clones were reportedly significantly overrepresented in matched ankylosing spondylitis synovial fluid. Ankylosing spondylitis blood appeared to be characterized by a TCR beta motif of eight highly homologous variants.

Molecular-barcoded quantitative 5'-RACE produced these TCR beta libraries. Using its own MiXCR run on the 5' RACE reads, TCRdb lists one record per CDR3 protein. This sample has about 440,000 distinct CDR3 sequences; under 20% occur once, and the top ten carry 0.95% to 1.1%. The V and J genes are TRBV12-3 or TRBV12-4 and TRBJ2-7, with TRBD1 matching over 7 bases. This clonotype originated in a male donor with ankylosing spondylitis. The sample comprised blood, either unsorted or a sorted T cell fraction (not recorded which). CDR3 in DNA: TGTGCCAGCAGTTCCGGGACAGCGATTCACTCCTACGAGCAGTACTTC. Encoded protein: CASSSGTAIHSYEQYF.